Shown below are 19 T cell receptor beta chains from a single sample sequenced in a study of cytomegalovirus exposure and HLA in healthy donors. A multiplex PCR was run with 60 Vbeta primers and 13 Jbeta primers. Clones were sequenced by immunoSEQ multiplex PCR, and TCRdb holds only the in-frame ones, with some missing. The sample lists some 180,000 clones, about 77% seen once, with roughly 3% in the top ten. Sequences were obtained from PBMCs. The receptor source for this set is a woman in her twenties or thirties in good health and CMV-seronegative.

V is TRBV6-6 and J is TRBJ1-2, with 8 bases lining up with TRBD1. The length of the CDR3 is 13 residues. J lost 3 bases, V lost 6 bases, and 3 bases had no gene match. Germline loops: CDR1 MNHNY, CDR2 SVGAGI (reference sequence). CDR3 region: CASSQTGDYGYTF. CDR3 DNA sequence: TGTGCCAGCAGCCAGACAGGGGACTATGGCTACACCTTC.

The genes are TRBV9 and TRBJ1-4; possibly TRBD1 for D (6 bases). The CDR3 runs to 14 residues. Germline assignment: CDR1 SGDLS and CDR2 YYNGEE. V gave up 2 bases and J gave up 2 bases, with 7 bases separating them. For the CDR3, the DNA is TGTGCCAGCAGCGTTACAGGGACTAATGAAAAACTGTTTTTT. Residues: CASSVTGTNEKLFF.

This clone has more than one count but fewer than ten. The chain recombines TRBV7-3 with TRBJ1-1; no definite D call. This CDR3 region has 13 residues. Germline-derived CDR1 and CDR2 are SGHTA and FQGTGA. Trimming took off 1 base at V and 6 bases at J, with 9 bases between the two ends. This chain's CDR3 is CASSLSLFAEAFF. The CDR3 region has the DNA TGTGCCAGCAGCTTAAGTTTATTCGCTGAAGCTTTCTTT.

The chain joins TRBV7-9 to TRBJ2-7, with TRBD1 matching 8 bases. Losses at the gene ends were 4 bases for V and 0 bases for J; bases not matched to a gene: 2. The germline gives CDR1 SEHNR, CDR2 FQNEAQ (reference sequence). The CDR3 is made up of 14 amino acids. The CDR3 region has the DNA TGTGCCAGCAGCTCGACAGGGGACTCCTACGAGCAGTACTTC. Its protein product is CASSSTGDSYEQYF.

As DNA, the CDR3 is TGTGCCAGCTCACCACCGGGGGGGGCTGCTGGGGCCAACGTCCTGACTTTC. It specifies CASSPPGGAAGANVLTF. This sequence joins TRBV18 and TRBJ2-6, with a possible D match to TRBD2 (7 bases). V was cut by 0 bases and J by 2 bases, with 11 bases left in between. Germline CDR1 KGHSH, CDR2 LQKENI. The CDR3 is 17 amino acids.

This clone was detected once. The chain couples TRBV5-1 to TRBJ2-5; 7 bases are a match to TRBD1. The germline V gene encodes CDR1 SGHRS and CDR2 YFSETQ. This CDR3 spans 18 amino acids. Unmatched junction bases numbered 22, after V lost 6 bases and J lost 5 bases. The CDR3 coding sequence is TGCGCCAGCACGACCACGGGCCGACAGGGCCGATATGGGGAGACCCAGTACTTC. Translated: CASTTTGRQGRYGETQYF.

With regard to this clone: The germline gene is not matched at one end of the junction; a read error may be the cause. The chain joins TRBV4-1 to TRBJ2-7; 13 bases align to TRBD2. The CDR3 runs 15 residues. Germline CDR1 MGHRA, CDR2 YSYEKL. The CDR3 bases are TGTGCCAGCAGCCAGGGGACTAGCGGGACAGGCGAGCAGTACTTC. It specifies CASSQGTSGTGEQYF.

This chain joins TRBV9 and TRBJ2-7; TRBD1 might be the D (7 bases). This CDR3 is built from 17 residues. Germline V lookup: CDR1 SGDLS, CDR2 YYNGEE. V was pared by 4 bases and J by 5 bases, with 25 bases between. CDR3 region: CASSLGSGRGRKDEQYF. The DNA of the CDR3 is TGTGCCAGCAGCCTAGGGTCGGGCAGGGGGAGGAAAGACGAGCAGTACTTC.

The chain has TRBV30 and TRBJ2-3; 10 bases agree with TRBD2. Germline lookup yields CDR1 GTSNPN and CDR2 SVGIG (reference sequence). V gave up 8 bases and J gave up 2 bases; unmatched junction bases: 4. The CDR3 consists of 13 residues. The CDR3 nucleotides read TGTGCCCGTAGCGGGGGGATCACAGATACGCAGTATTTT. Amino acid sequence: CARSGGITDTQYF.

This clone was counted only a few times. V usage is TRBV9 and J usage is TRBJ2-6, with no clear D. The CDR3 sequence is 17 residues long. Trimming took 4 bases from V and 0 from J, leaving 14 bases between them. Per germline, CDR1 SGDLS and CDR2 YYNGEE. The CDR3 DNA reads as TGTGCCAGCAGCCCCCCAACAGTGCTCTCTGGGGCCAACGTCCTGACTTTC. This encodes CASSPPTVLSGANVLTF.

The chain combines TRBV10-3 with TRBJ1-2; D is ambiguous. Trimming pared 3 bases from V and 1 base from J, leaving 9 bases between. This CDR3 has 14 amino acids. The germline CDR1 and CDR2 sequences are ENHRY and SYGVKD. The CDR3 is CAISDTRVNYGYTF. The CDR3, as DNA: TGTGCCATCAGTGACACTAGAGTTAACTATGGCTACACCTTC.

The genes are TRBV19 and TRBJ2-4; TRBD1 might be the D (7 bases). The CDR3 contains 16 residues. Trimming pared 5 bases from V and 4 bases from J, leaving 18 bases between. CDR1 and CDR2 (germline): LNHDA, SQIVND (reference sequence). The CDR3 coding sequence is TGTGCCAGTAGTGGGGGGTCCGGGACAGTAAAAAACATTCAGTACTTC. Protein sequence: CASSGGSGTVKNIQYF.

The chain recombines TRBV11-1 with TRBJ1-2; TRBD1 aligns across 7 bases. CDR1 is SGHAT and CDR2 is FQDESV in the germline V gene (reference sequence). V gave up 5 bases and J gave up 5 bases; unmatched junction bases: 5. The CDR3 extends over 13 amino acids. The CDR3 coding sequence is TGTGCCAGCAGCCGCCCAGGGGGGTATGGCTACACCTTC. Protein: CASSRPGGYGYTF.

The gene calls are TRBV10-3 and TRBJ1-5; D unclear. The CDR3 contains 12 residues. The V and J ends lost 10 bases and 7 bases respectively, with 14 bases between them. Germline V CDR1 and CDR2: ENHRY, SYGVKD. In DNA, the CDR3 is TGTGCCACCCGAGTGAGCGGGCAGCCCCAGCATTTT. Translating it yields CATRVSGQPQHF.

CDR3 residues: CAWSGQFAYGYTF. The CDR3 DNA follows: TGTGCCTGGAGTGGACAGTTTGCCTATGGCTACACCTTC. V usage is TRBV30 and J usage is TRBJ1-2; D might be TRBD1 (5 bases). V was trimmed by 1 base and J by 4 bases, leaving 10 bases between them. This CDR3 region has 13 residues. CDR1 and CDR2 (germline): GTSNPN, SVGIG (reference sequence).

The rearrangement links TRBV18 to TRBJ1-1, with 11 bases that match TRBD1. Germline assignment: CDR1 KGHSH and CDR2 LQKENI. V trimming: 3 bases; J trimming: 5 bases; junction bases outside the gene matches: 5. This CDR3 contains 15 residues. The CDR3 protein is CASSPWTGGYTEAFF. CDR3 coding DNA: TGTGCCAGCTCACCCTGGACAGGGGGCTATACTGAAGCTTTCTTT.

The chain has TRBV29-1 and TRBJ1-2, with D possibly being TRBD1 (6 bases). The V gene lost 4 bases and the J gene lost 8 bases, with 11 bases spanning the gap. Germline CDR1 is SQVTM and CDR2 is ANQGSEA. The CDR3 runs 11 residues. CDR3 in DNA: TGCAGCGTTGTTTCAGGGGTCGGCTACACCTTC. Translated: CSVVSGVGYTF.

The chain carries TRBV6-1 and TRBJ2-1; D not certain. This CDR3 is 15 amino acids long. Germline V gene lookup returns CDR1 MNHNS and CDR2 SASEGT. Trimming left V 3 bases short and J 5 bases short, with 14 bases between. DNA for the CDR3: TGTGCCAGCAGTGACATCGGCGGCCGGAACAATGAGCAGTTCTTC. Its protein is CASSDIGGRNNEQFF.

V gene TRBV6-4 combines with J gene TRBJ2-1; 8 positions match TRBD1. CDR3 length: 16 amino acids. Trimming at V came to 2 bases and at J to 6 bases, leaving 9 bases not matched to a gene. CDR1 and CDR2 from the germline V gene are MRHNA and SNTAGT. DNA of the CDR3: TGTGCCAGCAGTGACACCAACCGGGACAGGTCCAATGAGCAGTTCTTC. Amino acid sequence: CASSDTNRDRSNEQFF.